This T cell receptor (beta chain) is drawn from a study of cytomegalovirus exposure and HLA in healthy donors. Overall study: The Caucasian-associated ancestry cluster held around four fifths of approximately 400 genotyped donors.

Primers: 60 Vbeta forward and 13 Jbeta reverse. The data were produced by immunoSEQ multiplex PCR, yet TCRdb's version contains in-frame clones alone and is incomplete. The sample carries about 160,000 clones, 75% to 85% recorded once. The TCR originated in a man aged 25 to 45 in good health and CMV-seronegative. Sequenced input: PBMCs.

Here the CDR3 DNA reads TGTGCCAGCAGCGTAGCTACTAGCACAGATACGCAGTATTTT. Its translation is CASSVATSTDTQYF. The chain links TRBV9 to TRBJ2-3; no reliable D call. Trimming pared 0 bases from V and 0 bases from J, leaving 5 bases between. Germline values: CDR1 SGDLS, CDR2 YYNGEE. This CDR3 spans 14 amino acids.